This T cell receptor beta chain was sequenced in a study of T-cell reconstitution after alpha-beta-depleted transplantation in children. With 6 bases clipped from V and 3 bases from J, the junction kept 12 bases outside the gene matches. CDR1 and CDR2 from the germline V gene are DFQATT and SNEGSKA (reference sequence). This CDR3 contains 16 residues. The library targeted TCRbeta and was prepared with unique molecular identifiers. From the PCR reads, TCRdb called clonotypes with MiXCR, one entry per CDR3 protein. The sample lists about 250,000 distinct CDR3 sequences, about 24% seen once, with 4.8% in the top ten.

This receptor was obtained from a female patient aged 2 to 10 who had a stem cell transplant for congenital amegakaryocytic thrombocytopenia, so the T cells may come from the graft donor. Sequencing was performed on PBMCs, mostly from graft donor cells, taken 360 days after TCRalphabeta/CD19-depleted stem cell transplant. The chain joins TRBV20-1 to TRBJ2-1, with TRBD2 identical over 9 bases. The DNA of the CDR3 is TGCAGTGCAATAAAGGTAGCGGGAGCGAGCTACAATGAGCAGTTCTTC. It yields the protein CSAIKVAGASYNEQFF.